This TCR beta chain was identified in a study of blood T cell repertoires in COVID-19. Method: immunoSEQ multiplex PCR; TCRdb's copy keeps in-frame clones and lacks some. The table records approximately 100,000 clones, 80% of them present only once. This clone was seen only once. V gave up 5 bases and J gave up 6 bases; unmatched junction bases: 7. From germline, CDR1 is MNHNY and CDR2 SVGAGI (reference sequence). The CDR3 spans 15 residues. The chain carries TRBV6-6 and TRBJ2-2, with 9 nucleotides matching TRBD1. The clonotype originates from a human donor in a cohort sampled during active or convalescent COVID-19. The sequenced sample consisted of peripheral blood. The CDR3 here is CASSPDRGAAGELFF. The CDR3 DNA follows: TGTGCCAGCAGTCCCGACAGGGGGGCCGCCGGGGAGCTGTTTTTT.